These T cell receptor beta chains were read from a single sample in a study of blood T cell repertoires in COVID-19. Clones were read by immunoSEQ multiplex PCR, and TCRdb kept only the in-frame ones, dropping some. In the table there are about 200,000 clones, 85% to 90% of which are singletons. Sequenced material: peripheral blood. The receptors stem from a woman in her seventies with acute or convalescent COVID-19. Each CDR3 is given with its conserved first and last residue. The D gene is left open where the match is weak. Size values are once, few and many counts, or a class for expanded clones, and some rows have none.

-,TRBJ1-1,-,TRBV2,CASILTDMNTEAFF,TGTGCCAGCATCCTGACAGACATGAACACTGAAGCTTTCTTT
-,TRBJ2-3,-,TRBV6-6,CATGDGVGGTDTQYF,TGTGCCACCGGAGACGGGGTCGGAGGCACAGATACGCAGTATTTT
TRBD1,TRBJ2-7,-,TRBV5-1,CASSSTSGQGYEQYF,TGCGCCAGCAGCTCGACGTCGGGACAGGGCTACGAGCAGTACTTC
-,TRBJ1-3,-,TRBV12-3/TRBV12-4,CASRIGAGNTIYF,TGTGCCAGCAGGATAGGGGCTGGAAACACCATATATTTT
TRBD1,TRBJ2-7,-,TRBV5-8,CASTLGGAAYEQYF,TGTGCCAGCACCTTAGGGGGCGCAGCCTACGAGCAGTACTTC
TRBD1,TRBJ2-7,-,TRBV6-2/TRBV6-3,CASSFPGTGTYEQYF,TGTGCCAGCAGTTTCCCCGGGACAGGGACCTACGAGCAGTACTTC
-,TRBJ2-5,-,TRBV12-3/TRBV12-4,CASSSRAPETQYF,TGTGCCAGCAGTTCCAGGGCCCCCGAGACCCAGTACTTC
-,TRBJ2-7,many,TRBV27,CASSPRDSLDYEQYF,TGTGCCAGCAGCCCGCGCGACAGTCTGGACTACGAGCAGTACTTC
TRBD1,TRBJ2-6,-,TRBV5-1,CASSQTGPGANVLTF,TGCGCCAGCTCCCAGACAGGGCCTGGGGCCAACGTCCTGACTTTC
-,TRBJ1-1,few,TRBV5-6,CASSLARLDTEAFF,TGTGCCAGCAGCCTGGCGAGATTGGACACTGAAGCTTTCTTT
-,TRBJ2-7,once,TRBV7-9,CASSPVNEQYF,TGTGCCAGCAGCCCAGTAAACGAGCAGTACTTC
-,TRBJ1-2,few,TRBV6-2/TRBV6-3,CASSYSTGGTGYTF,TGTGCCAGCAGTTACAGCACGGGGGGTACCGGCTACACCTTC
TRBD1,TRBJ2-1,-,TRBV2,CASSRDRAEQFF,TGTGCCAGCAGTAGAGACAGGGCTGAGCAGTTCTTC
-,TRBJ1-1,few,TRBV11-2,CASSLGEGTEAFF,TGTGCCAGCAGCTTAGGAGAGGGCACTGAAGCTTTCTTT
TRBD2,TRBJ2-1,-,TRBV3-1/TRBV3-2,CASSLTLAGEQFF,TGTGCCAGCAGCCTGACCCTAGCGGGTGAGCAGTTCTTC
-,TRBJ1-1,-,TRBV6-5,CASSLGQANTEAFF,TGTGCCAGCAGTCTCGGACAAGCGAACACTGAAGCTTTCTTT
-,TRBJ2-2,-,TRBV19,CASGRQSTGELFF,TGTGCCAGCGGGCGACAGAGCACCGGGGAGCTGTTTTTT
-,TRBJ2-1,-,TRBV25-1,CASRQTGSSYNEQFF,TGTGCCAGCAGGCAGACTGGGAGCTCCTACAATGAGCAGTTCTTC
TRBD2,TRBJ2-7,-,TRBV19,CASSRPGGSHEQYF,TGTGCCAGTAGCCGACCGGGAGGGAGCCACGAGCAGTACTTC
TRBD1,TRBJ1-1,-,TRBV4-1,CASTSEGGARTEAFF,TGCGCCAGCACCTCTGAAGGGGGCGCTAGGACTGAAGCTTTCTTT
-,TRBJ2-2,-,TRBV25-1,CASSDRQKANTGELFF,TGTGCCAGCAGTGATAGACAAAAAGCGAACACCGGGGAGCTGTTTTTT
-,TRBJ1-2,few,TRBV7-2,CASSRGGVYGYTF,TGTGCCAGCAGCCGCGGGGGCGTCTATGGCTACACCTTC
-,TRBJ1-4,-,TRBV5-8,CASSLNRNEKLFF,TGTGCCAGCAGCTTAAATCGGAATGAAAAACTGTTTTTT
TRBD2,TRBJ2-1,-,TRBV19,CASSPRGASYNEQFF,TGTGCCAGTAGTCCGCGGGGGGCCTCATACAATGAGCAGTTCTTC
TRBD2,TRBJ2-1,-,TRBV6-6,CASSYSWTSDNEQFF,TGTGCCAGCAGTTACTCTTGGACTAGCGACAATGAGCAGTTCTTC
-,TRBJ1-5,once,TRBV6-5,CASSPQNSNQPQHF,TGTGCCAGCAGTCCACAGAATAGCAATCAGCCCCAGCATTTT
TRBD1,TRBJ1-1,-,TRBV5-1,CASRPTGTANTEAFF,TGCGCCAGCAGACCAACCGGGACAGCGAACACTGAAGCTTTCTTT
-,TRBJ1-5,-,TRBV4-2,CASSQDAGLSNQPQHF,TGTGCCAGCAGCCAAGATGCAGGGTTAAGCAATCAGCCCCAGCATTTT
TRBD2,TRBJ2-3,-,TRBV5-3,CARTGGLAGRSSTDTQYF,TGTGCCAGAACCGGAGGTCTAGCGGGACGAAGTAGCACAGATACGCAGTATTTT
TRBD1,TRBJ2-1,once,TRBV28,CASSLRQGANEQFF,TGTGCCAGCAGTCTACGACAGGGGGCCAATGAGCAGTTCTTC
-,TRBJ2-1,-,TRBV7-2,CASSLRASVREQFF,TGTGCCAGCAGCTTAAGGGCTAGCGTCCGTGAGCAGTTCTTC
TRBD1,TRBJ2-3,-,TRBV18,CASSLATGGNTDTQYF,TGTGCCAGCTCACTCGCCACAGGGGGCAACACAGATACGCAGTATTTT
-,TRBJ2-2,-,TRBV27,CASSLFRTVNTGELFF,TGTGCCAGCAGTTTATTTAGGACAGTGAACACCGGGGAGCTGTTTTTT
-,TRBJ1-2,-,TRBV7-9,CASSLDTGISHGYTF,TGTGCCAGCAGCTTAGACACCGGGATATCTCATGGCTACACCTTC
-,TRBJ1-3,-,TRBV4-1,CASSQPGTTAGHTIYF,TGCGCCAGCAGCCAACCCGGGACAACCGCCGGTCACACCATATATTTT
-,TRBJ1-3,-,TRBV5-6,CASSVGGNTIYF,TGTGCCAGCAGCGTCGGGGGAAACACCATATATTTT